Below are 12 T cell receptor beta chains sequenced from a single sample in a study of a mutant IDH1 vaccine in newly diagnosed glioma. The time point was: baseline, week 1 (first vaccination visit). The treatment denotes: pre-vaccination baseline after standard-of-care therapy. Data came from immunoSEQ multiplex PCR; TCRdb stores just in-frame clones and leaves some out. The sample lists about 67,000 clones, around four fifths occurring once. This material consisted of peripheral blood mononuclear cells (PBMCs), taken from a glioma patient treated with radiotherapy, temozolomide or both. The receptors were gathered from a woman between 18 and 29 years old with glioma. Some clones in this sample may be carry-over from other donors' samples.

This clone was seen a handful of times. The V call is TRBV30, the J call TRBJ1-1, with a tentative D call TRBD1 (6 bases). This CDR3 comprises 15 residues. The germline CDR1 and CDR2 sequences are GTSNPN and SVGIG (reference sequence). Trimming pared 1 base from V and 4 bases from J, leaving 16 bases between. CDR3 sequence reads: CAWSALRGAGTEAFF. CDR3 in DNA: TGTGCCTGGAGTGCCCTGCGGGGGGCAGGCACTGAAGCTTTCTTT. Using reference TRBV30 and TRBJ1-1 for the parts outside the CDR3, the full variable domain is SQTIHQWPATLVQPVGSPLSLECTVEGTSNPNLYWYRQAAGRGLQLLFYSVGIGQISSEVPQNLSASRPQDRQFILSSKKLLLSDSGFYLCAWSALRGAGTEAFFGQGTRLTVV.

The rearrangement joins TRBV2 to TRBJ2-7; maybe TRBD2 (6 bases). CDR3 length equals 16 residues. Germline V gene sequence: CDR1 SNHLY, CDR2 FYNNEI. Trimming took 3 bases from V and 0 from J, leaving 15 bases between them. CDR3 nucleotide sequence: TGTGCCAGCAGTGAGAGCCGGCGGGACCTCTCCTACGAGCAGTACTTC. This encodes CASSESRRDLSYEQYF. Supplemented by reference TRBV2 and TRBJ2-7, the full variable domain reads EPEVTQTPSHQVTQMGQEVILRCVPISNHLYFYWYRQILGQKVEFLVSFYNNEISEKSEIFDDQFSVERPDGSNFTLKIRSTKLEDSAMYFCASSESRRDLSYEQYFGPGTRLTVT.

This clone was recorded once. This chain connects TRBV7-8 to TRBJ1-2; maybe TRBD1 (5 bases). The CDR3 covers 16 residues. The germline gives CDR1 SGHVS, CDR2 FQNEAQ. Deletions cut 5 bases from V and 8 bases from J, with 24 bases between. In DNA form, the CDR3 reads TGTGCCAGCAGCCCAGAGGGAGGGGCGGGAGGTCGGGGCTACACCTTC. Translating it yields CASSPEGGAGGRGYTF.

This clone was counted between two and nine times. The chain carries TRBV9 and TRBJ1-1; 8 positions agree with TRBD1. The CDR3 spans 15 residues. Per germline, CDR1 SGDLS and CDR2 YYNGEE. After removal of 4 bases from V and 5 bases from J, the junction contained 10 bases not matched to a gene. CDR3 nucleotides: TGTGCCAGCAGCTCGTCAGGGGGCGATGGGACTGAAGCTTTCTTT. It encodes CASSSSGGDGTEAFF. The full variable domain, in which reference TRBV9 and TRBJ1-1 provide the parts outside the CDR3, is DSGVTQTPKHLITATGQRVTLRCSPRSGDLSVYWYQQSLDQGLQFLIQYYNGEERAKGNILERFSAQQFPDLHSELNLSSLELGDSALYFCASSSSGGDGTEAFFGQGTRLTVV.

The rearrangement links TRBV5-6 to TRBJ2-5, with D possibly TRBD2 on 6 matching bases. V was clipped by 1 base and J by 1 base, with 8 bases between them. Germline CDR1 is SGHDT and CDR2 is YYEEEE. The CDR3 consists of 14 residues. CDR3 sequence: CASSLLGGQETQYF. In nucleotides, the CDR3 is TGTGCCAGCAGCTTGTTGGGGGGCCAAGAGACCCAGTACTTC.

The chain combines TRBV30 with TRBJ2-1, with TRBD2 matching over 12 bases. Germline V gene lookup returns CDR1 GTSNPN and CDR2 SVGIG (reference sequence). With V trimmed by 3 bases and J by 2 bases, 5 bases remained unmatched. The CDR3 has 16 residues. The CDR3 reads CAWSALAGGTYNEQFF. In DNA, the CDR3 is TGTGCCTGGAGCGCCCTAGCGGGAGGGACCTACAATGAGCAGTTCTTC.

This clone was picked up a small number of times. This chain joins TRBV5-1 and TRBJ1-1; D unresolved. CDR3 length: 14 amino acids. Trimming cost V 0 bases and J 3 bases, with 9 bases left between them. Per germline, CDR1 SGHRS and CDR2 YFSETQ. CDR3 sequence (DNA): TGCGCCAGCAGCTTGGCCGGGTGGGACACTGAAGCTTTCTTT. Translation: CASSLAGWDTEAFF.

The chain couples TRBV14 to TRBJ1-5; D gene ambiguous. V was clipped by 4 bases and J by 1 base, with 20 bases between them. The CDR3 is made up of 18 amino acids. The germline V gene has CDR1 SGHDN and CDR2 FVKESK. The CDR3 region is CASSPCGVPARSNQPQHF. The CDR3 nucleotides read TGTGCCAGCAGCCCATGTGGGGTCCCTGCAAGGAGCAATCAGCCCCAGCATTTT.

The CDR3 here is CASGPQGGTYNEQFF. Here the CDR3 DNA reads TGTGCCAGCGGCCCACAGGGGGGCACCTACAATGAGCAGTTCTTC. V gene TRBV27 combines with J gene TRBJ2-1; 8 nucleotides line up with TRBD1. CDR1 and CDR2 (germline): MNHEY, SMNVEV (reference sequence). Trimming at V came to 8 bases and at J to 2 bases, leaving 8 bases not matched to a gene. The CDR3 is 15 amino acids.

The chain combines TRBV5-1 with TRBJ1-4; perhaps TRBD1 as D (5 bases). Trimming removed 5 bases from V and 8 bases from J, with 19 bases in between. The V gene's germline CDR1 is SGHRS and CDR2 YFSETQ. The CDR3 runs 15 residues. The CDR3 here is CASRREGSSKEKLFF. The CDR3 DNA reads TGCGCCAGCAGGAGGGAGGGGAGTTCGAAAGAAAAACTGTTTTTT. Full variable domain (rest looked up from reference TRBV5-1 and TRBJ1-4): KAGVTQTPRYLIKTRGQQVTLSCSPISGHRSVSWYQQTPGQGLQFLFEYFSETQRNKGNFPGRFSGRQFSNSRSEMNVSTLELGDSALYLCASRREGSSKEKLFFGSGTQLSVL.

The chain carries TRBV19 and TRBJ2-3, with D uncertain. The V gene lost 6 bases and the J gene lost 0 bases, with 13 bases spanning the gap. The CDR3 is 15 residues long. CDR1 is LNHDA, CDR2 SQIVND, per germline (reference sequence). DNA of the CDR3: TGTGCCAGTAGCCCTGACGCACCCAGCACAGATACGCAGTATTTT. Its translation: CASSPDAPSTDTQYF.

This chain uses TRBV2 with TRBJ1-6; no definite D call. The V and J ends lost 5 bases and 2 bases respectively, with 7 bases between them. Germline assignment: CDR1 SNHLY and CDR2 FYNNEI. This CDR3 has 14 amino acids. CDR3 coding DNA: TGTGCCAGCAGTTCAGACGCCTATAATTCACCCCTCCACTTT. Translating it yields CASSSDAYNSPLHF.